One and the same sample provided the 8 T cell receptor beta chains below, sequenced in a study of high-grade serous ovarian cancer treatment subgroups. Tumor tissue was taken before any definitive surgery or chemotherapy was given. Data came from immunoSEQ multiplex PCR; TCRdb stores just in-frame clones and leaves some out. This table has about 10,000 clones, under 70% appearing once. Input material: tumor tissue. These receptors all stem from a human donor with high-grade serous ovarian cancer.

This clone was recorded once. The genes are TRBV27 and TRBJ1-2; D ambiguous. Germline-derived CDR1 and CDR2 are MNHEY and SMNVEV (reference sequence). Trimming cost V 6 bases and J 2 bases, with 16 bases left between them. The CDR3 is 15 residues long. The CDR3, as DNA: TGTGCCAGCAGACAACCCGTTGGGCCCAACTATGGCTACACCTTC. Amino acids: CASRQPVGPNYGYTF.

The rearrangement links TRBV9 to TRBJ2-5; D gene ambiguous. V lost 4 bases and J 0 bases, leaving 16 bases between the germline ends. The CDR3 runs to 16 residues. Germline loops: CDR1 SGDLS, CDR2 YYNGEE. In nucleotides, the CDR3 is TGTGCCAGCAGCCCCCGGTACGCGGAGTACCAAGAGACCCAGTACTTC. This gives the protein CASSPRYAEYQETQYF.

V is TRBV19 and J is TRBJ2-1; TRBD2 aligns across 12 bases. In germline, CDR1 is LNHDA, CDR2 SQIVND (reference sequence). V shed 3 bases and J 6 bases; nucleotides not matched to a gene: 9. The CDR3 length is 17 residues. CDR3 sequence: CASSIPLAGGPANEQFF. CDR3 DNA: TGTGCCAGTAGTATTCCTCTAGCGGGAGGGCCCGCCAATGAGCAGTTCTTC.

The chain uses TRBV13 and TRBJ1-6; D remains ambiguous. V was clipped by 0 bases and J by 6 bases, with 9 bases between them. Germline CDR1 PRHDT, CDR2 FYEKMQ (reference sequence). CDR3 length equals 15 residues. This CDR3 is CASSLGLFANSPLHF. The CDR3 DNA reads as TGTGCCAGCAGCTTAGGCCTTTTTGCTAATTCACCCCTCCACTTT.

This clone turned up a few times. V is TRBV6-4 and J is TRBJ1-1; D remains ambiguous. Germline values: CDR1 MRHNA, CDR2 SNTAGT. CDR3 length equals 14 residues. The V and J ends lost 6 bases and 0 bases respectively, with 11 bases between them. DNA for the CDR3: TGTGCCAGCAGCGCTAACAGCATGAACACTGAAGCTTTCTTT. Translation gives CASSANSMNTEAFF.

This clone is categorized as medium-sized. V is TRBV12-2 and J is TRBJ1-3; whether TRBD1, the table's D call, matches the DNA was not checked. TRBV12-2 is recorded as a pseudogene. The CDR3 runs to 15 residues. As DNA, the CDR3 is TGTGCAAGTCGCTTTCGCAGTGTCTCTGGAAACACCATATATTTT. This gives the protein CASRFRSVSGNTIYF.

The chain is built from TRBV30 and TRBJ1-6, with D hard to call. This CDR3 region has 14 residues. Germline CDR1 is GTSNPN and CDR2 is SVGIG (reference sequence). V gave up 0 bases and J gave up 7 bases, with 10 bases separating them. The CDR3 coding sequence is TGTGCCTGGAGTGTACTTTCGGGGAATTCACCCCTCCACTTT. This translates into CAWSVLSGNSPLHF.

The sample holds a few counts of this clone. The J gene is TRBJ2-5, the V gene TRBV6-5; 8 bases map to TRBD2. The V and J ends lost 10 bases and 5 bases, in that order; junction bases with no gene match: 15. The CDR3 has 15 residues. CDR1 and CDR2 (germline): MNHEY, SVGAGI. CDR3 DNA sequence: TGTGCCACTGGGAGCGGGAGCCCCGAGTTTGAGACCCAGTACTTC. It codes for CATGSGSPEFETQYF.